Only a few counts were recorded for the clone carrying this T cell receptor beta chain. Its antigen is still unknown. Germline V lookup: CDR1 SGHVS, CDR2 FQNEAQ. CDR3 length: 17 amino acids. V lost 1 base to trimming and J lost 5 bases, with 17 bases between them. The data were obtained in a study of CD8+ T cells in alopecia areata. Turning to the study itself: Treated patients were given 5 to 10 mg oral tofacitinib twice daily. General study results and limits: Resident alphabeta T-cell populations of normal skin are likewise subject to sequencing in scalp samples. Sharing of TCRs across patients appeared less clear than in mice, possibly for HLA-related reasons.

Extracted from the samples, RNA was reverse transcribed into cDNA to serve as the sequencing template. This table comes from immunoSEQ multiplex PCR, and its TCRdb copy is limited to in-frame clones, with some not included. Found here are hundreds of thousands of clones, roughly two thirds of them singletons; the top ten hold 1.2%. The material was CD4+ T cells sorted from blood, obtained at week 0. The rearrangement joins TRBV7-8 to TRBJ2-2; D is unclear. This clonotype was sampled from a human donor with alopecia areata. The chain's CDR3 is CASSLVSGHVLTGELFF. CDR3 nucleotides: TGTGCCAGCAGCTTAGTCTCCGGTCACGTACTTACCGGGGAGCTGTTTTTT.